The rows below give T cell receptor beta chains drawn from one sample of a study of glioma-infiltrating T cells after dendritic cell vaccination. Clones were sequenced by immunoSEQ multiplex PCR, and TCRdb holds only the in-frame ones, with some missing. This repertoire shows some 70,000 clones, 82% found once; its top ten account for more than 8%. The material was blood, obtained before dendritic cell vaccination. Receptors were obtained from a human donor with glioblastoma. Both conserved end residues are part of each CDR3. The D gene is left open where the match is weak. Clone size, where shown, is once, few, many, or a class for clones that have expanded.

d_call,j_call,v_call,clone_size,cdr3_nt,cdr3_aa
TRBD1,TRBJ1-2,TRBV6-5,-,TGTGCCAGCAGAACTGGACAGGGATTGGGCTACACCTTC,CASRTGQGLGYTF
-,TRBJ1-3,TRBV11-2,-,TGTGCCAGCAGCCCAGGGTTTTCAGGAAACACCATATATTTT,CASSPGFSGNTIYF
TRBD1,TRBJ1-1,TRBV18,-,TGTGCCAGCTCACCCAGACAGGGGGCGGCTGAAGCTTTCTTT,CASSPRQGAAEAFF
-,TRBJ2-7,TRBV5-1,-,TGCGCCAGCAGCTTCGGCTCCTACGAGCAGTACTTC,CASSFGSYEQYF
TRBD2,TRBJ2-5,TRBV4-2,few,TGTGCCAGCAGCCAAGGTGGCAGCGGGGGGCTGGAAGAGACCCAGTACTTC,CASSQGGSGGLEETQYF
TRBD2,TRBJ2-1,TRBV11-2,-,TGTGCCAGCAGCTTAGGCCCCCTAGCGGGGGCGTACAATGAGCAGTTCTTC,CASSLGPLAGAYNEQFF
-,TRBJ2-5,TRBV7-2,-,TGTGCCAGCAGCTTAGCGCTAGGCCAGGGGCAGGAGACCCAGTACTTC,CASSLALGQGQETQYF
TRBD2,TRBJ2-5,TRBV7-2,once,TGTGCCAGCAGCTACGGCGCGGGGGGACGGAGAGAGACCCAGTACTTC,CASSYGAGGRRETQYF
-,TRBJ2-3,TRBV27,-,TGTGCCAGCAGTTTCTCGGGCACAGATACGCAGTATTTT,CASSFSGTDTQYF
TRBD2,TRBJ2-1,TRBV2,few,TGTGCCAGTCAGCGGGGGGGCCATCTCTCCAATGAGCAGTTCTTC,CASQRGGHLSNEQFF
TRBD1,TRBJ2-5,TRBV11-2,-,TGTGCCAGCAGCTTACGTAAAGGTTCAAGACAGGGCTATGGAGAGACCCAGTACTTC,CASSLRKGSRQGYGETQYF
TRBD2,TRBJ2-7,TRBV29-1,-,TGCAGCGTTGCTGGGAAGCGGGGGGGTTACGAGCAGTACTTC,CSVAGKRGGYEQYF
TRBD1,TRBJ1-1,TRBV29-1,once,TGCAGCGTTAAATCAGGGGGCTGGGGAACTGAAGCTTTCTTT,CSVKSGGWGTEAFF
-,TRBJ1-6,TRBV27,-,TGTGCCAGCAGTTTACAGCGGACGGCGGGGAATTCACCCCTCCACTTT,CASSLQRTAGNSPLHF
-,TRBJ2-7,TRBV10-3,-,TGTGCCATCACAGGGGACCTGACCTACGAGCAGTACTTC,CAITGDLTYEQYF
-,TRBJ2-5,TRBV5-4,-,TGTGCCAGCAGCCAAAGCGCCAGACAGATCCAAGAGACCCAGTACTTC,CASSQSARQIQETQYF
-,TRBJ2-1,TRBV18,-,TGTGCCAGCTCACGGGCGGAGGATGAGCAGTTCTTC,CASSRAEDEQFF
-,TRBJ1-4,TRBV5-1,-,TGCGCCAGCAGCTTGGGCAGGAATGAAAAACTGTTTTTT,CASSLGRNEKLFF
-,TRBJ1-3,TRBV14,-,TGTGCCAGCAGCCGACCCGGCGGGGGAAGACCTGGAAACACCATATATTTT,CASSRPGGGRPGNTIYF
TRBD2,TRBJ2-1,TRBV19,-,TGTGCCAGCGCTATAGCGGGTGAGCCCTACAATGAGCAGTTCTTC,CASAIAGEPYNEQFF
TRBD1,TRBJ2-2,TRBV9,-,TGTGCCAGCAGCCCCCGACAGGGTGTTGGGGAGCTGTTTTTT,CASSPRQGVGELFF
-,TRBJ1-3,TRBV7-9,few,TGTGCCAGCCTGGGAAACACCATATATTTT,CASLGNTIYF
-,TRBJ2-1,TRBV7-2,-,TGTGCCAGCAGCCTCCCGGGACATTGGGATGAGCAGTTCTTC,CASSLPGHWDEQFF
TRBD2,TRBJ2-3,TRBV5-1,-,TGCGCCAGCAGCCTGAGATTAGCGGGGTTCACAGATACGCAGTATTTT,CASSLRLAGFTDTQYF
TRBD1,TRBJ2-5,TRBV28,few,TGTGCCAGCAGCCTCTGGTGGGACAGGGGGAAACAAGAGACCCAGTACTTC,CASSLWWDRGKQETQYF
TRBD1,TRBJ2-1,TRBV30,-,TGTGCCTGGAGTGTCGGGACAGGGGGTGGCGATGAGCAGTTCTTC,CAWSVGTGGGDEQFF
TRBD2,TRBJ2-7,TRBV4-1,-,TGCGCCAGCAGCCAAGGCGGGGGGATCTACGAGCAGTACTTC,CASSQGGGIYEQYF
-,TRBJ2-1,TRBV28,-,TGTGCCAGCAGTCTGGAGGGGTGGCGGGGCAAAAAGGAGGATGAGCAGTTCTTC,CASSLEGWRGKKEDEQFF
-,TRBJ1-4,TRBV6-1,-,TGTGCCAGCAGTGAAGATTATAGTATAATGAAAAAACTGTTTTTT,CASSEDYSIMKKLFF
-,TRBJ2-7,TRBV5-6,-,TGTGCCAGCAGCTTGGCACAGCCACTAGGCTACGAGCAGTACTTC,CASSLAQPLGYEQYF
TRBD2,TRBJ2-1,TRBV5-1,once,TGCGCCAGCAGCTTAGCCCTAGCGGGGGTTAATGAGCAGTTCTTC,CASSLALAGVNEQFF
TRBD2,TRBJ2-5,TRBV6-4,-,TGTGCCAGCAGTGCCACTAGCGGGGGGGCCCAAGAGACCCAGTACTTC,CASSATSGGAQETQYF
TRBD1,TRBJ1-6,TRBV4-2,-,TGTGCCAGCAGCTTGGGTGGGACAGGCCTAAATTCACCCCTCCACTTT,CASSLGGTGLNSPLHF
TRBD1,TRBJ1-1,TRBV2,few,TGTGCCAGCAGCCCCACCAGGGACAGGGTGGACACTGAAGCTTTCTTT,CASSPTRDRVDTEAFF
TRBD2,TRBJ2-3,TRBV4-1,-,TGCGCCAGCAGCCCTAGCGGGGGGGCAGGAGATACGCAGTATTTT,CASSPSGGAGDTQYF
-,TRBJ2-4,TRBV4-1,-,TGCGCCAGCAGCCAAGATTGGAGACAGGTGAAAAACATTCAGTACTTC,CASSQDWRQVKNIQYF
TRBD1,TRBJ2-2,TRBV5-1,-,TGCGCCAGCAGACCCGGACAGGGCGGCGGGGAGCTGTTTTTT,CASRPGQGGGELFF
TRBD1,TRBJ1-1,TRBV5-1,-,TGCGCCAGCAGCTTGATGGGACAGGGAGATAACACTGAAGCTTTCTTT,CASSLMGQGDNTEAFF
-,TRBJ2-1,TRBV12-5,-,TGTGCTAGTGGTTTGGTACCCCGGGGTCCCTCCTACAATGAGCAGTTCTTC,CASGLVPRGPSYNEQFF
-,TRBJ2-2,TRBV5-1,-,TGCGCCAGCAGCTTGGTTCCTAGTGGTACCGGGGAGCTGTTTTTT,CASSLVPSGTGELFF
TRBD1,TRBJ1-6,TRBV7-2,-,TGTGCCAGCAGCCCCCCCCAGGGGGTCTCCTATAATTCACCCCTCCACTTT,CASSPPQGVSYNSPLHF
TRBD1,TRBJ1-2,TRBV18,once,TGTGCCAGCTCACCCCTCGGCCGGGACAGGAACGGGGAATATGGCTACACCTTC,CASSPLGRDRNGEYGYTF
TRBD1,TRBJ1-2,TRBV6-6,few,TGTGCCAGCAGCCATATTGACAGGGAGAACTATGGCTACACCTTC,CASSHIDRENYGYTF
-,TRBJ2-5,TRBV5-1,-,TGCGCCAGCAGCTTGGATGGCACCACCCAAGAGACCCAGTACTTC,CASSLDGTTQETQYF
-,TRBJ1-6,TRBV2,-,TGTGCCAGCAGTGATAATCAGGGCTACTCACCCCTCCACTTT,CASSDNQGYSPLHF
-,TRBJ1-1,TRBV10-1,-,TGCGCCAGCAGTACGGACAGCCGGGGCTACACTGAAGCTTTCTTT,CASSTDSRGYTEAFF
TRBD1,TRBJ1-1,TRBV5-4,-,TGTGCCAGCAGCATCAACAGGGGCCTGAACACTGAAGCTTTCTTT,CASSINRGLNTEAFF